Presented here are 7 T cell receptor beta chains from one specimen sequenced in a study of beta chain features in type 1 diabetes. Study outcomes and limitations: In all four CD4+ subsets, TCRB CDR3 length was significantly, moderately reduced in type 1 diabetes.

The sequenced template was cDNA made from the entire isolated RNA. This table comes from immunoSEQ multiplex PCR, and its TCRdb copy is limited to in-frame clones, with some not included. Of about 170,000 clones listed, 7% to 9% are singletons. These receptors have no known antigen. Sequencing was done on a sample of central memory CD4+ T cells from blood. The receptors were gathered from a man younger than 30 with type 1 diabetes.

Only a few counts were recorded for this clone. V and J are TRBV27 and TRBJ1-1, with D uncertain. The CDR3 has 14 residues. The germline CDR1 and CDR2 sequences are MNHEY and SMNVEV (reference sequence). Deletions cut 5 bases from V and 2 bases from J, with 12 bases between. CDR3 protein: CASSMGGSNTEAFF. CDR3 DNA sequence: TGTGCCAGCAGTATGGGCGGGTCAAACACTGAAGCTTTCTTT.

Details on this clone: The same CDR3 arises from other DNA sequences in this sample as well. This sequence joins TRBV5-1 and TRBJ1-1; 8 nucleotides agree with TRBD1. The V and J ends lost 0 bases and 2 bases, in that order; junction bases with no gene match: 3. CDR1 SGHRS and CDR2 YFSETQ come from the germline V gene. The CDR3 runs to 15 residues. CDR3 protein: CASSLDGQGNTEAFF. In DNA, the CDR3 is TGCGCCAGCAGCTTGGACGGACAGGGAAACACTGAAGCTTTCTTT.

The chain joins TRBV5-6 to TRBJ2-5; 8 bases match TRBD1. The assigned J gene may be wrong: the sequence end matches TRBJ2-7 better. The germline V gene encodes CDR1 SGHDT and CDR2 YYEEEE. The CDR3 totals 15 residues. The CDR3 nucleotides are TGTGCCAGCAGTCCCGCTACAGGGGGCTCCTACGAGCAGTACTTC. Its translation is CASSPATGGSYEQYF.

This CDR3 is CASSRGQGGEQYF. In nucleotides, the CDR3 is TGTGCCAGCAGCCGCGGACAGGGGGGCGAGCAGTACTTC. The chain carries TRBV28 and TRBJ2-7; TRBD1 aligns across 10 bases. The J segment lost 6 bases and the V segment lost 6 bases, leaving 5 bases of the junction unmatched. The CDR3 sequence is 13 residues long. From germline, CDR1 is MDHEN and CDR2 SYDVKM.

The CDR3 sequence: CASSQEELGRAQYF. For the CDR3, the DNA is TGCGCCAGCAGCCAAGAAGAACTAGGTCGGGCGCAGTATTTT. The chain carries TRBV4-1 and TRBJ2-3; tentative D call: TRBD2 (5 bases). The CDR3 totals 14 residues. V was trimmed by 0 bases and J by 10 bases, leaving 14 bases between them. Germline V gives CDR1 MGHRA, CDR2 YSYEKL.

This clone was seen more than once but under ten times. V gene TRBV9 combines with J gene TRBJ2-5; TRBD1 agrees at 9 bases. The CDR3 contains 14 residues. The V gene's germline CDR1 is SGDLS and CDR2 YYNGEE. V gave up 4 bases and J gave up 3 bases; unmatched junction bases: 4. The CDR3 protein is CASSPGTGKETQYF. The CDR3 bases are TGTGCCAGCAGCCCGGGGACAGGGAAAGAGACCCAGTACTTC.

The rearrangement uses TRBV18 and TRBJ2-5; a weak D match, TRBD2 (6 bases). V was pared by 1 base and J by 4 bases, with 10 bases between. CDR3 size: 14 residues. Germline V CDR1 and CDR2: KGHSH, LQKENI. The CDR3, as DNA: TGTGCCAGCTCACCACGGGGGGTCACAGAGACCCAGTACTTC. It is translated as CASSPRGVTETQYF.